The T cell receptor beta chain described here comes from a study of blood T cell repertoires in COVID-19. Turning to the study itself: Sites across the United States, Italy and Spain contributed samples from acute and convalescent COVID-19. The cDNA or gDNA used as material had been derived from T cells, B-cell-depleted T cells, or PBMCs.

As originally analysed: Estimation of nucleated cell counts relied on the amplification of reference gene primers. Method: immunoSEQ multiplex PCR; TCRdb's copy keeps in-frame clones and lacks some. V, J and clone size are those of that table, while D and trimming were read from the DNA. Of some 280,000 clones listed, just under 85% are singletons. Per the germline V gene, CDR1 is SGDLS and CDR2 is YYNGEE. The CDR3 totals 17 residues. The junction had 13 bases not matched to a gene; V was cut back by 3 bases and J by 3 bases. The chain links TRBV9 to TRBJ2-3, with 7 bases matching TRBD2. The receptor comes from a woman aged 50 to 60 with active or convalescent COVID-19. Sequencing was performed on peripheral blood. This chain's CDR3 is CASSDPEERGLTDTQYF. CDR3 DNA sequence: TGTGCCAGCAGCGATCCAGAGGAGCGGGGCTTAACAGATACGCAGTATTTT.